The entry below gives a single T cell receptor (beta chain) sequence along with its context. The specificity of this receptor is unknown. Per-nucleotide qualities are absent, and no much larger clonotype sits a single base away. In total, over 600 healthy bone marrow donors made up the cohort. At the time of sampling, all cohort members were nominally healthy, though unrecorded immune exposures were likely present. The donor was CMV seropositive and was included in the group of 250 to 350 seropositive cohort members. Each donor provided a peripheral blood sample, and peripheral blood mononuclear cells were used for TCR beta sequencing. The Qiagen DNeasy Blood Extraction Kit was used to extract genomic DNA from the blood cell samples. These data originate in a study of cytomegalovirus exposure and HLA in healthy donors (dated by TCRdb to 2017 to 2019). In terms of the full investigation: An earlier analysis of some 600 of the donors reported over 250 Gb of sequence data and approximately 120 million unique TCR beta sequences obtained from roughly 180 million T cells. A later analysis re-analyzed previously published TCR beta repertoires from 500 to 700 donors and added high-resolution HLA genotyping to study TCR occurrence patterns. The number of donors typed differed by locus, with 629-630 for A, B, C, DRB1 and DQB1, roughly 520 for DQA1, over 600 for DPA1, and around 430 for DPB1. Because of strong linkage in the cohort, five DR-DQ haplotypes were treated as single units for association and clustering. Class I and class II HLA loci were covered by the typing at four-digit resolution. Donor age, sex, ethnicity and CMV serostatus were collected together with the repertoire data. The study aimed to test whether cataloging public T cell receptors could reveal signatures of past pathogen exposure. Across around 400 genotyped donors of the cohort, an average of roughly 250,000 unique TCR beta nucleotide sequences per donor were sequenced, and approximately 19% of those sequences were non-productive. The genetic ancestry cluster associated with self-reported Caucasian donors included about 84% of the roughly 360 genotyped donors. To predict cytomegalovirus infection status, the study brought together high-throughput TCR immunosequencing, statistical association of individual TCRs with disease status, and machine learning. The study used immunosequencing to profile the T cell repertoires of several hundred subjects and linked those repertoires to cytomegalovirus serostatus. A later genetic analysis used genome-wide SNP genotypes for about 65% of the 666 donors, treating that subset as a discovery cohort. Along with the approximately 620-subject first cohort, a separate validation cohort of over a hundred different subjects was used. In an earlier analysis of a few hundred of the donors, high-throughput TCR beta sequencing was used to judge whether each TCR beta V gene segment behaved as functional or pseudogenic. The later analysis used no new phenotypic data to find candidate immune exposures, relying instead on TCR beta sequences and their occurrence across donors. Every discovery cohort repertoire had been produced on one sequencing platform. Roughly 300 gigabases of sequencing data and approximately 92 million unique TCR sequences made up an early release that covered some 640 HLA-typed donors.

The germline ends are 10 bases apart after V is trimmed by 0 bases and J by 0 bases. The germline V gene specifies SGDLS as CDR1 and YYNGEE as CDR2. From the cysteine up to the phenylalanine, the CDR3 has a length of 15 residues. The retained sequence is limited to the CDR3, 45 bases, with the frame set at the first base. The library relied on the immunoSEQ multiplex PCR assay. For the multiplex PCR, a mixture combining 60 forward primers for TCR Vbeta segments and 13 reverse primers for TCR Jbeta segments was used. Amplification of the CDR3 region of rearranged TCR beta genes was performed with a multiplex PCR assay on genomic DNA. Amplified TCR beta libraries were sequenced as 87-base-pair reads on the Illumina HiSeq System. Turning to the authors' computational methods: A later analysis counted around 72 million unique TCR beta chains across the 650 to 800 repertoires, and around 12 million of these chains were shared by at least two donors. Raw reads were error-corrected and collapsed into unique sequences by a nearest-neighbor algorithm in which closely related sequences were merged to remove PCR and sequencing errors. CDR3 sequences were aligned to IMGT reference sequences to assign V, D and J gene segments. For a sequence to be retained, at least a six-nucleotide match to both a V gene segment and a J gene segment was required. A rearrangement was called productive if the CDR3 had no stop codons and remained in frame with V and J, and every other rearrangement was called non-productive. Following IMGT convention, CDR3 was defined as the stretch from the second conserved V-encoded cysteine up to the conserved J-encoded phenylalanine. In an earlier analysis of around 570 of the donors, sequences lacking an unambiguous match to a single V gene segment were excluded. An earlier analysis of fewer than 650 of the donors classified V segments as functional when productive rearrangements were above 56.7% and as segregating when the standard deviation between donors was above 5%. A statistical classification framework was built to diagnose cytomegalovirus status from the catalog of TCR beta chain sequences. In a later analysis, V and J genes were assigned by comparing TCR nucleotide sequences against IMGT/GENE-DB human TR gene sequences. A later analysis assigned CDR3 sequences and most-parsimonious VDJ recombination scenarios with the TCRdist pipeline. In a later analysis, each TCR beta chain was defined by its CDR3 amino acid sequence together with its V-gene family, and reads lacking a unique V-gene family were excluded. A later analysis removed over 500 highly shared, low-generation-probability nucleotide sequences to deal with suspected cross-contamination and a sequencing artifact. In a later analysis, a clonal expansion index was calculated for each public chain from normalized within-repertoire ranks of inferred template counts. In a later analysis, generation probabilities were computed with a VDJ recombination model fitted to out-of-frame rearrangements, and the resulting probabilities were checked against IGoR. A later analysis scored TCR-TCR, TCR-HLA and TCR-CMV co-occurrence with hypergeometric tests, applying a repertoire-size bias correction to TCR pairs. In a later analysis, false discovery rates were estimated by permuting HLA or CMV assignments 20 times. In a later analysis, co-occurring TCRs were grouped using DBSCAN, and TCRdist sequence similarity was added for clustering within HLA-allele-positive subsets. For co-occurrence clustering, repertoires with fewer than 30,000 or more than 120,000 public chains were excluded, along with four to six repertoires with anomalous nucleotide sharing. In its TCRdb copy, this immuneACCESS table keeps in-frame sequences only and misses some clones. Where compared with another copy, unresolved V genes explain less than half of these, and the others have no known cause. That table supplies the V and J calls and clone size; D and trimming were determined from the DNA. Across this sample there are approximately 110,000 clones, with 70% to 80% seen only once. Of the sample, approximately 8.2% falls within the top ten clones.

Results and caveats for the whole study, not just this receptor: Because some donors lacked HLA typing at each locus, the association tests relied only on the typed subset. A few of the identified cytomegalovirus-associated TCR beta chains were confirmed in vitro to be specific for cytomegalovirus antigens. In a later analysis, HLA-associated TCR beta chains were found to be more clonally expanded and to have lower generation probabilities than equally common non-associated chains. This cohort had only TCR beta chains sequenced, and the lack of alpha or paired-chain data limited which features could be detected. The study listed approximately 150 TCR beta chains as associated with cytomegalovirus. Strong co-occurrence of HLA alleles, especially DR and DQ, made assigning TCR associations to individual alleles difficult. Because counts were too low, under 20 rarely observed V segments, including chromosome 9 orphons, were left out of the earlier analysis of approximately 580 of the donors. The classifier was reported to diagnose cytomegalovirus status with high specificity and sensitivity in both the original cohort and the validation cohort. The only immune exposure information available for the cohort was CMV serostatus. In a later analysis, the rate of TCR association differed among HLA loci, with DRB1 alleles having the most associated TCRs and HLA-C alleles having the fewest. Presence/absence analyses assumed roughly uniform sequencing depth across donors, an assumption that may not hold. In a later analysis, 16,951 TCR beta sequences were associated with specific HLA alleles at a false discovery rate of 0.05. Correlated functional status among segregating V segments might be attributable to linkage disequilibrium, but an unknown experimental factor could not be ruled out. A cluster of highly shared sequence variants was judged likely to represent a technical artifact of the sequencing pipeline. According to a later genetic analysis, donors in an Asian-associated ancestry cluster had fewer N-insertions in productive TCRs than the approximately 650-donor mean. The authors suggested that the approach could potentially be extended to other disease states and immunological phenotypes. While some public TCRs were present in many individuals, most TCR sequences turned up only very rarely across donors. A further reported finding was that TCR beta sequences accurately predicted the HLA-A and HLA-B alleles for most subjects in the first cohort. Most CMV-associated TCR beta chains appeared to be HLA-restricted in a later analysis, and the HLA associations seemed to be driven largely by CMV exposure. Several of the top co-occurrence clusters appeared to be linked to parvovirus B19, influenza, CMV and Epstein-Barr virus, according to a later analysis. An association between a missense DCLRE1C variant and V-gene and J-gene trimming of TCR beta chains was found in a later genetic analysis and replicated in an independent cohort. The 87-base-pair reads could not distinguish some IMGT-functional V segments, including TRBV6-2 and TRBV6-3, so those segments were excluded. An earlier analysis of approximately 570 of the donors showed that most TCR beta V segments appeared in productive rearrangements either about 90% or about 30% of the time, which broadly matched IMGT annotations.

This chain joins TRBV9 to TRBJ2-7, with no reliable assignment of the D segment. Sequenced input: PBMCs. This receptor was obtained from a woman aged 40 to 49 in good health and CMV-seropositive. The nucleotide sequence reads TGTGCCAGCAGCGTAGGGGCATCCCCCTCCTACGAGCAGTACTTC. This codes for CASSVGASPSYEQYF. Where the CDR3 stops, the reference TRBV9 and TRBJ2-7 genes take over; the full variable domain is DSGVTQTPKHLITATGQRVTLRCSPRSGDLSVYWYQQSLDQGLQFLIQYYNGEERAKGNILERFSAQQFPDLHSELNLSSLELGDSALYFCASSVGASPSYEQYFGPGTRLTVT.